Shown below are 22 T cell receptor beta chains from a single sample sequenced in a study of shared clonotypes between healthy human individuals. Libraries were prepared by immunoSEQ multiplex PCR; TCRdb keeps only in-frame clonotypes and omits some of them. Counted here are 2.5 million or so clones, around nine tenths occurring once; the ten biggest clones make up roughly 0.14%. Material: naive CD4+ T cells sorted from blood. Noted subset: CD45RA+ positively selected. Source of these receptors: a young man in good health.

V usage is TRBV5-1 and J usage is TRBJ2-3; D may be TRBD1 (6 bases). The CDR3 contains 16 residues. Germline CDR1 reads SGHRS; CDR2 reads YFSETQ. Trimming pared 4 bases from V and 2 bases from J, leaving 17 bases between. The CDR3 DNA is TGCGCCAGCAGCAACCTAGGGCAGGGACACACAGATACGCAGTATTTT. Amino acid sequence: CASSNLGQGHTDTQYF.

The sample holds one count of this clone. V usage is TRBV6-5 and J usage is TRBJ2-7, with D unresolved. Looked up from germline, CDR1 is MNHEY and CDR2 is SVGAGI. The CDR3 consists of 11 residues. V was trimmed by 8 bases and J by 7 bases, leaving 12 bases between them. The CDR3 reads CASHRDGEQYF. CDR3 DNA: TGTGCCAGCCACAGAGATGGTGAGCAGTACTTC.

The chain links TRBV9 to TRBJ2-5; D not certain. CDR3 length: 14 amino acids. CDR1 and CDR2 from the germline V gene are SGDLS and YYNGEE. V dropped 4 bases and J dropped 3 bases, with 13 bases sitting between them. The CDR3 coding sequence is TGTGCCAGCAGCCCGCGATACCGAGAAGAGACCCAGTACTTC. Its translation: CASSPRYREETQYF.

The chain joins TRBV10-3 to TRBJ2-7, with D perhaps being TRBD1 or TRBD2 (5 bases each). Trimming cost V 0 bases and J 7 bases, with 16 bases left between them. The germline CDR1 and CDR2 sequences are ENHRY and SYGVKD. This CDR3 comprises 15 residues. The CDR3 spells CAISESGTPSDEQYF. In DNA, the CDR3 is TGTGCCATCAGTGAGTCCGGGACGCCGTCCGATGAGCAGTACTTC.

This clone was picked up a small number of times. The DNA of the CDR3 is TGTGCCTGGACCCGGGCTCCAGGGGCTGAAGCTTTCTTT. Translating gives CAWTRAPGAEAFF. The rearrangement links TRBV30 to TRBJ1-1, with TRBD1 as a possible D gene (6 bases). This CDR3 has 13 amino acids. V was shortened by 4 bases and J by 6 bases, with 15 bases between the two germline ends. From germline, CDR1 is GTSNPN and CDR2 SVGIG (reference sequence).

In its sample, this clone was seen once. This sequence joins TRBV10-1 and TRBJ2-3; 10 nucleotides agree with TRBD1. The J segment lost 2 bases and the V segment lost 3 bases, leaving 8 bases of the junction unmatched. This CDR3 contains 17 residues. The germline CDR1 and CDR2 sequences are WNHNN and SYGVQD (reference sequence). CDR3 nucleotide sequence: TGCGCCAGCAGTGAAACGACAGGGGGCACCGACACAGATACGCAGTATTTT. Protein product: CASSETTGGTDTDTQYF.

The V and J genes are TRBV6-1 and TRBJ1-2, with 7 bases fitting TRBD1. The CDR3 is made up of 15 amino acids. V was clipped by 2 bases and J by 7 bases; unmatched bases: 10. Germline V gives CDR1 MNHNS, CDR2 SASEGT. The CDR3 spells CASSEILRTGAGYTF. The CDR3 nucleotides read TGTGCCAGCAGTGAAATTTTAAGAACAGGGGCTGGCTACACCTTC.

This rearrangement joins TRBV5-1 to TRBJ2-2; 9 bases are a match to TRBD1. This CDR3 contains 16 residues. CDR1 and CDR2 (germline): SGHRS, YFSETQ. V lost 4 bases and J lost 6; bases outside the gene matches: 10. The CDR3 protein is CASSGGTGSLPGELFF. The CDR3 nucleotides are TGCGCCAGCAGCGGGGGGACAGGGTCCTTACCCGGGGAGCTGTTTTTT.

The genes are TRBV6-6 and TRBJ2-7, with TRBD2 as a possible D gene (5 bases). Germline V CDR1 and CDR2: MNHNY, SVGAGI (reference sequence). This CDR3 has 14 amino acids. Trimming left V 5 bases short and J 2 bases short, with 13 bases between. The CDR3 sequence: CASSPLAAPYEQYF. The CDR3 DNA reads TGTGCCAGCAGTCCTCTAGCAGCTCCCTACGAGCAGTACTTC.

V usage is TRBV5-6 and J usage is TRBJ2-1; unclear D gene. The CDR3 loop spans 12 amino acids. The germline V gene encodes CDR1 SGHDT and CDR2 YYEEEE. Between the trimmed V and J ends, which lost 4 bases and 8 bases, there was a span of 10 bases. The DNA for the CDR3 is TGTGCCAGCAGCCGGGTCGGATATGAGCAGTTCTTC. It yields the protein CASSRVGYEQFF.

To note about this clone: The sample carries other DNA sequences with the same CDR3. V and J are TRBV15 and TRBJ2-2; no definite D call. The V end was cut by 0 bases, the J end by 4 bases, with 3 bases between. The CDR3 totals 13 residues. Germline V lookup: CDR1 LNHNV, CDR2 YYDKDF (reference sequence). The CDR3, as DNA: TGTGCCACCAGCAGAGATACCACCGGGGAGCTGTTTTTT. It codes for CATSRDTTGELFF.

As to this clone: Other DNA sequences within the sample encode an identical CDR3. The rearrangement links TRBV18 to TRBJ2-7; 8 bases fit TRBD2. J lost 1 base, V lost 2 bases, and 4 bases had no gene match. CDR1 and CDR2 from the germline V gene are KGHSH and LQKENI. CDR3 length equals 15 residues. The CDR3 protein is CASSPASGSSYEQYF. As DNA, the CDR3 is TGTGCCAGCTCACCAGCTAGCGGGTCTTCCTACGAGCAGTACTTC. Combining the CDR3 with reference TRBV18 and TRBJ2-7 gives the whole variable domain NAGVMQNPRHLVRRRGQEARLRCSPMKGHSHVYWYRQLPEEGLKFMVYLQKENIIDESGMPKERFSAEFPKEGPSILRIQQVVRGDSAAYFCASSPASGSSYEQYFGPGTRLTVT.

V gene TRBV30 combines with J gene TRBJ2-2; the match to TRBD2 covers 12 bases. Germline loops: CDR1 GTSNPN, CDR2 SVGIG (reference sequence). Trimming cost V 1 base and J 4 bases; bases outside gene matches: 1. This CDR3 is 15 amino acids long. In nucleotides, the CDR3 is TGTGCCTGGAGTGGACTAGCGGGGGCCACCGGGGAGCTGTTTTTT. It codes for CAWSGLAGATGELFF.

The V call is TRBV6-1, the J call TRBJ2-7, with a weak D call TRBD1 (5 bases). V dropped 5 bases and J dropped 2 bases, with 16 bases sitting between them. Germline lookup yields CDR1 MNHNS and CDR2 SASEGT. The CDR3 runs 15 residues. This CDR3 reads CASSLRQSLTYEQYF. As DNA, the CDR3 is TGTGCCAGCAGTCTCCGACAGTCCCTAACCTACGAGCAGTACTTC.

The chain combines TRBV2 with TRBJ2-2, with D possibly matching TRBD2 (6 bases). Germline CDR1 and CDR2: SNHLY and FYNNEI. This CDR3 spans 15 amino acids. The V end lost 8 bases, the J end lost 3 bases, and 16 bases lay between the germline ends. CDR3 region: CASGGISGDTGELFF. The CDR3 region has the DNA TGTGCCAGCGGGGGGATTAGCGGAGACACCGGGGAGCTGTTTTTT.

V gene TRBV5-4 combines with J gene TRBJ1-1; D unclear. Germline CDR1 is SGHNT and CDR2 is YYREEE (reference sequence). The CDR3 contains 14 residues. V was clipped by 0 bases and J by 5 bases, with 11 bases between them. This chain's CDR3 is CASSLGSGDTEAFF. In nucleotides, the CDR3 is TGTGCCAGCAGCTTGGGCTCGGGTGATACTGAAGCTTTCTTT.

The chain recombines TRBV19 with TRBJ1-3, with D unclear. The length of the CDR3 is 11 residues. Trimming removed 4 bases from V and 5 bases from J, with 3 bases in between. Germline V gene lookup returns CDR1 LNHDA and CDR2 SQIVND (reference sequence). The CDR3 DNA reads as TGTGCCAGTAGTAATAGAAACACCATATATTTT. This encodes CASSNRNTIYF.

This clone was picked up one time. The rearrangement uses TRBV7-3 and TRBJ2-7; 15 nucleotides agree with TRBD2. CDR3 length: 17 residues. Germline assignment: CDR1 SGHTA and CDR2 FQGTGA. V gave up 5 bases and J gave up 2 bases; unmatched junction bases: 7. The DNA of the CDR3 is TGTGCCAGCAGCCCGGGACTAGCGGGGGGCCCCGCCTACGAGCAGTACTTC. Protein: CASSPGLAGGPAYEQYF.

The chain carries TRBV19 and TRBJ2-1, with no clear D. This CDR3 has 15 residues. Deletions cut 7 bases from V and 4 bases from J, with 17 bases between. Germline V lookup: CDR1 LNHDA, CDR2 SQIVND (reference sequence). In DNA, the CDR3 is TGTGCCAGTAAAGGCGCCGCGGTTGGGTACAATGAGCAGTTCTTC. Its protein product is CASKGAAVGYNEQFF.

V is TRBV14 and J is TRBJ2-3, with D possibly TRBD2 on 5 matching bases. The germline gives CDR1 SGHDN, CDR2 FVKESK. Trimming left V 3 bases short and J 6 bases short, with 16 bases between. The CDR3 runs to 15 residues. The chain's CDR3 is CASSQLTNQRDTQYF. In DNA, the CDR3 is TGTGCCAGCAGCCAGCTGACTAATCAAAGGGATACGCAGTATTTT.

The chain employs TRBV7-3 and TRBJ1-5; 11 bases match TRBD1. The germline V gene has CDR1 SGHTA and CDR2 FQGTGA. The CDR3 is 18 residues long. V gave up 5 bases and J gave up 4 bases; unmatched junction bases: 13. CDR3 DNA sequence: TGTGCCAGCAGCCGGTTTCGGACAGGGGGCGAGGGTAATCAGCCCCAGCATTTT. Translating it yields CASSRFRTGGEGNQPQHF.

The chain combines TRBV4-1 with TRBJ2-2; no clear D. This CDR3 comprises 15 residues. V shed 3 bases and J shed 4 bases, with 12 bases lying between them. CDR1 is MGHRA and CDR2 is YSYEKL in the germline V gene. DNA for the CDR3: TGCGCCAGCAGCCAGGGCCCCTGGCCCACCGGGGAGCTGTTTTTT. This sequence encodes CASSQGPWPTGELFF.